This is a list of T cell receptor beta chains from one sample in a study of cytomegalovirus exposure and HLA in healthy donors. TCRdb keeps only in-frame clones here, not all; method: immunoSEQ multiplex PCR. The sample has 130,000 or so clones; 75% are singletons. Sequenced input: PBMCs. These receptors all come from a man between 40 and 49 years old in good health and CMV-seronegative. The CDR3 runs from the conserved cysteine through the conserved F or W. Each record gives: V gene, D gene, CDR3 length, clone size, J gene, CDR3 protein, CDR3 DNA. A D gene is named only where the DNA matches it firmly. The size entry is marked missing in some rows and otherwise reads once, few, many or a size class.

v_gene: TRBV7-6; d_gene: -; len: 14; abundance: -; j_gene: TRBJ1-5; CDR3aa: CASSLEAVNQPQHF; CDR3nt: TGTGCCAGCAGCTTAGAGGCGGTCAATCAGCCCCAGCATTTT
v_gene: TRBV2; d_gene: -; len: 15; abundance: -; j_gene: TRBJ2-5; CDR3aa: CASSPGRGARETQYF; CDR3nt: TGTGCCAGCAGCCCAGGGAGGGGGGCTAGAGAGACCCAGTACTTC
v_gene: TRBV5-1; d_gene: -; len: 14; abundance: few; j_gene: TRBJ1-1; CDR3aa: CASSLREMNTEAFF; CDR3nt: TGCGCCAGCAGCTTGCGGGAAATGAACACTGAAGCTTTCTTT
v_gene: TRBV18; d_gene: -; len: 17; abundance: -; j_gene: TRBJ1-2; CDR3aa: CASSPNIGQTQSYGYTF; CDR3nt: TGTGCCAGCTCACCAAATATCGGACAGACCCAATCTTATGGCTACACCTTC
v_gene: TRBV4-3; d_gene: -; len: 16; abundance: -; j_gene: TRBJ2-7; CDR3aa: CASSQDPRRGTDEQYF; CDR3nt: TGCGCCAGCAGCCAAGACCCCCGCAGGGGTACCGACGAGCAGTACTTC
v_gene: TRBV7-9; d_gene: -; len: 14; abundance: -; j_gene: TRBJ1-1; CDR3aa: CASSLVFRDIEAFF; CDR3nt: TGTGCCAGCAGCTTAGTGTTCAGGGACATTGAAGCTTTCTTT
v_gene: TRBV5-8; d_gene: TRBD1; len: 16; abundance: -; j_gene: TRBJ1-2; CDR3aa: CASSFKQGPTSYGYTF; CDR3nt: TGTGCCAGCAGCTTTAAACAGGGGCCGACGTCTTATGGCTACACCTTC
v_gene: TRBV5-5; d_gene: -; len: 14; abundance: -; j_gene: TRBJ2-3; CDR3aa: CASSLTGTWDTQYF; CDR3nt: TGTGCCAGCAGCTTGACAGGGACCTGGGATACGCAGTATTTT
v_gene: TRBV6-5; d_gene: -; len: 14; abundance: few; j_gene: TRBJ1-5; CDR3aa: CASSRPGGAQPQHF; CDR3nt: TGTGCCAGCAGCCGACCCGGGGGGGCTCAGCCCCAGCATTTT
v_gene: TRBV5-1; d_gene: -; len: 14; abundance: -; j_gene: TRBJ1-1; CDR3aa: CASSFQAVNTEAFF; CDR3nt: TGCGCCAGCAGCTTCCAAGCCGTGAACACTGAAGCTTTCTTT
v_gene: TRBV28; d_gene: -; len: 12; abundance: -; j_gene: TRBJ1-3; CDR3aa: CATTDSGNTIYF; CDR3nt: TGTGCCACCACAGACTCTGGAAACACCATATATTTT
v_gene: TRBV7-3; d_gene: TRBD1; len: 13; abundance: -; j_gene: TRBJ1-2; CDR3aa: CASSRTGEGGYTF; CDR3nt: TGTGCCAGCAGCCGGACAGGCGAGGGTGGCTACACCTTC
v_gene: TRBV18; d_gene: -; len: 13; abundance: -; j_gene: TRBJ2-7; CDR3aa: CASSPAAKYEQYF; CDR3nt: TGTGCCAGCTCACCAGCGGCCAAATACGAGCAGTACTTC
v_gene: TRBV5-1; d_gene: -; len: 16; abundance: -; j_gene: TRBJ2-3; CDR3aa: CASSLLGGANTDTQYF; CDR3nt: TGCGCCAGCAGCTTGTTGGGGGGGGCCAACACAGATACGCAGTATTTT
v_gene: TRBV2; d_gene: -; len: 13; abundance: -; j_gene: TRBJ1-6; CDR3aa: CASSATGNSPLHF; CDR3nt: TGTGCCAGCAGTGCTACAGGGAATTCACCCCTCCACTTT
v_gene: TRBV25-1; d_gene: TRBD1; len: 14; abundance: -; j_gene: TRBJ2-7; CDR3aa: CASSWTGSSYEQYF; CDR3nt: TGTGCCAGCAGCTGGACAGGGAGCTCCTACGAGCAGTACTTC
v_gene: TRBV6-5; d_gene: TRBD2; len: 15; abundance: -; j_gene: TRBJ2-5; CDR3aa: CASRGLAGGEETQYF; CDR3nt: TGTGCCAGCAGAGGACTAGCGGGGGGGGAAGAGACCCAGTACTTC
v_gene: TRBV5-1; d_gene: -; len: 15; abundance: -; j_gene: TRBJ1-3; CDR3aa: CASSPGGERGNTIYF; CDR3nt: TGCGCCAGCAGCCCCGGCGGGGAGAGAGGAAACACCATATATTTT
v_gene: TRBV7-3; d_gene: TRBD1; len: 13; abundance: -; j_gene: TRBJ2-7; CDR3aa: CASSRTGTYEQYF; CDR3nt: TGTGCCAGCAGCCGGACAGGGACCTACGAGCAGTACTTC
v_gene: TRBV19; d_gene: -; len: 13; abundance: -; j_gene: TRBJ1-2; CDR3aa: CASSTSGNGGYTF; CDR3nt: TGTGCCAGTAGTACCTCAGGGAATGGTGGCTACACCTTC
v_gene: TRBV6-6; d_gene: -; len: 12; abundance: -; j_gene: TRBJ1-1; CDR3aa: CASRLSDTEAFF; CDR3nt: TGTGCCAGCCGACTGTCTGACACTGAAGCTTTCTTT
v_gene: TRBV6-5; d_gene: TRBD1; len: 14; abundance: -; j_gene: TRBJ2-7; CDR3aa: CASTPGTGYYEQYF; CDR3nt: TGTGCCAGCACCCCCGGGACAGGGTACTACGAGCAGTACTTC
v_gene: TRBV6-1; d_gene: TRBD1; len: 14; abundance: -; j_gene: TRBJ1-1; CDR3aa: CASSRQGALFEAFF; CDR3nt: TGTGCCAGCAGTCGACAGGGGGCGCTTTTTGAAGCTTTCTTT
v_gene: TRBV7-2; d_gene: TRBD2; len: 18; abundance: -; j_gene: TRBJ2-3; CDR3aa: CASSLWGLAGGARGGQYF; CDR3nt: TGTGCCAGCAGCTTATGGGGGTTAGCGGGGGGGGCCCGGGGAGGGCAGTATTTT
v_gene: TRBV5-6; d_gene: TRBD1; len: 13; abundance: few; j_gene: TRBJ1-4; CDR3aa: CASSPPRQGSLFF; CDR3nt: TGTGCCAGCAGCCCCCCCCGACAGGGATCGCTGTTTTTT
v_gene: TRBV5-1; d_gene: -; len: 15; abundance: -; j_gene: TRBJ2-2; CDR3aa: CASSFSVGEAGELFF; CDR3nt: TGCGCCAGCAGCTTTAGCGTGGGGGAGGCCGGGGAGCTGTTTTTT
v_gene: TRBV7-7; d_gene: TRBD2; len: 15; abundance: -; j_gene: TRBJ2-5; CDR3aa: CASSLGAGGQETQYF; CDR3nt: TGTGCCAGCAGCTTAGGGGCGGGGGGGCAAGAGACCCAGTACTTC
v_gene: TRBV4-1; d_gene: TRBD2; len: 14; abundance: -; j_gene: TRBJ2-5; CDR3aa: CASSQWTSPETQYF; CDR3nt: TGCGCCAGCAGCCAATGGACTAGCCCGGAGACCCAGTACTTC
v_gene: TRBV5-1; d_gene: -; len: 14; abundance: -; j_gene: TRBJ1-4; CDR3aa: CASSLSATNEKLFF; CDR3nt: TGCGCCAGCAGCTTGTCTGCAACTAATGAAAAACTGTTTTTT
v_gene: TRBV6-5; d_gene: TRBD2; len: 14; abundance: -; j_gene: TRBJ2-5; CDR3aa: CASSYDGLAETQYF; CDR3nt: TGTGCCAGCAGTTACGACGGACTAGCAGAGACCCAGTACTTC
v_gene: TRBV19; d_gene: -; len: 13; abundance: -; j_gene: TRBJ1-1; CDR3aa: CASSILPGMRAFF; CDR3nt: TGTGCCAGTAGTATATTGCCGGGGATGCGGGCTTTCTTT